These 21 T cell receptor beta chains were all obtained from the same sample, sequenced in a study of blood T cell repertoires in COVID-19. This table comes from immunoSEQ multiplex PCR, and its TCRdb copy is limited to in-frame clones, with some not included. The table shows a few hundred thousand clones, with over 75% occurring only once. The specimen was peripheral blood. The receptors stem from a woman between 50 and 59 years old who had recovered from COVID-19.

CDR3 in DNA: TGTGCCATCAGTGAGTCGCCGGGGGTGAACACTGAAGCTTTCTTT. This gives the protein CAISESPGVNTEAFF. V and J are TRBV10-3 and TRBJ1-1, with D perhaps matching TRBD1 (5 bases). CDR1 and CDR2 from the germline V gene are ENHRY and SYGVKD. CDR3 size: 15 residues. Deletions cut 0 bases from V and 0 bases from J, with 8 bases between.

The V and J genes are TRBV4-1 and TRBJ2-1; TRBD2 agrees at 8 bases. The CDR3 is 15 residues long. Germline assignment: CDR1 MGHRA and CDR2 YSYEKL. Trimming removed 8 bases from V and 7 bases from J; junction bases left unmatched: 13. CDR3 residues: CASRTVGGAANEQFF. The CDR3 DNA is TGCGCCAGCCGCACCGTCGGGGGGGCTGCAAATGAGCAGTTCTTC.

The V call is TRBV6-2 or TRBV6-3, the J call TRBJ2-7; the D is unclear. Germline CDR1 reads MNHEY; CDR2 reads SVGEGT. CDR3 length: 13 residues. V was cut by 4 bases and J by 3 bases, with 10 bases left in between. The CDR3 region has the DNA TGTGCCAGCAGTTTAAGCCCCCTCTACGAGCAGTACTTC. Its protein product is CASSLSPLYEQYF.

The gene calls are TRBV4-3 and TRBJ2-5, with a tentative D call TRBD2 (5 bases). Germline V gene sequence: CDR1 LGHNA, CDR2 YSLEER. V was clipped by 0 bases and J by 2 bases, with 16 bases between them. CDR3 length: 17 residues. The CDR3 protein is CASSQDVRGPGQETQYF. The CDR3, as DNA: TGCGCCAGCAGCCAAGATGTCAGAGGCCCGGGACAAGAGACCCAGTACTTC.

The chain couples TRBV7-9 to TRBJ2-7; TRBD2 matches at 7 bases. Germline CDR1 reads SEHNR; CDR2 reads FQNEAQ (reference sequence). The V gene end was trimmed by 5 bases and the J gene end by 5 bases; junction bases not matched to a gene: 9. The CDR3 has 14 residues. As DNA, the CDR3 is TGTGCCAGCAGCCGGGGGGAGCGGGAAGACGAGCAGTACTTC. Translated: CASSRGEREDEQYF.

The chain links TRBV14 to TRBJ2-2, with a possible D match to TRBD1 (7 bases). Per the germline V gene, CDR1 is SGHDN and CDR2 is FVKESK. Trimming cost V 0 bases and J 5 bases, with 16 bases left between them. This CDR3 has 17 residues. This CDR3 is CASSQDPGGRGTGELFF. CDR3 coding DNA: TGTGCCAGCAGCCAAGATCCAGGGGGGAGAGGAACCGGGGAGCTGTTTTTT.

The CDR3 DNA follows: TGCGCCAGCAGGCCGACAGGGCGTAACACTGAAGCTTTCTTT. Amino acids: CASRPTGRNTEAFF. This chain connects TRBV10-2 to TRBJ1-1; 7 nucleotides line up with TRBD1. Germline CDR1 and CDR2: WSHSY and SAAADI. The CDR3 covers 14 residues. With 6 bases clipped from V and 2 bases from J, the junction kept 6 bases outside the gene matches.

V is TRBV19 and J is TRBJ2-7; 8 bases are a match to TRBD1. The length of the CDR3 is 16 residues. The ends lost 5 bases at V and 1 base at J; junction bases unmatched: 10. Germline V gives CDR1 LNHDA, CDR2 SQIVND (reference sequence). Here the CDR3 reads CASSDAGTGSSYEQYF. The CDR3 DNA sequence: TGTGCCAGTAGTGACGCCGGGACAGGTTCTTCCTACGAGCAGTACTTC.

V usage is TRBV5-8 and J usage is TRBJ2-1; TRBD2 aligns across 12 bases. Trimming took 0 bases from V and 4 from J; bases not matched to a gene: 5. The CDR3 spans 17 residues. The germline V gene encodes CDR1 SGHTS and CDR2 YDEGEE. The CDR3 DNA reads TGTGCCAGCAGCTTGGGGACTAGCGGGGCCGGGTACAATGAGCAGTTCTTC. It specifies CASSLGTSGAGYNEQFF. The variable domain in full, completed from reference TRBV5-8 and TRBJ2-1, reads EAGVTQSPTHLIKTRGQQATLRCSPISGHTSVYWYQQALGLGLQFLLWYDEGEERNRGNFPPRFSGRQFPNYSSELNVNALELEDSALYLCASSLGTSGAGYNEQFFGPGTRLTVL.

V usage is TRBV10-3 and J usage is TRBJ2-1; 7 bases line up with TRBD1. CDR1 and CDR2 (germline): ENHRY, SYGVKD. The CDR3 loop spans 14 amino acids. With 4 bases clipped from V and 4 bases from J, the junction kept 4 bases outside the gene matches. DNA of the CDR3: TGTGCCATCAGTGGAGGGACAGATTACAATGAGCAGTTCTTC. It translates to CAISGGTDYNEQFF.

The chain carries TRBV5-1 and TRBJ2-7; tentative D call: TRBD1 (5 bases). Germline V gene data show CDR1 as SGHRS and CDR2 as YFSETQ. The CDR3 sequence is 13 residues long. V dropped 2 bases and J dropped 3 bases, with 9 bases sitting between them. For the CDR3, the DNA is TGCGCCAGCAGCTTAGGACACCGCTACGAGCAGTACTTC. Translating it yields CASSLGHRYEQYF.

This chain links TRBV27 with TRBJ2-7; weak D call: TRBD1 (6 bases). From germline, CDR1 is MNHEY and CDR2 SMNVEV (reference sequence). The CDR3 consists of 13 residues. V shed 5 bases and J shed 1 base, with 9 bases lying between them. The CDR3 bases are TGTGCCAGCAGTAGGACAGAATCCTACGAGCAGTACTTC. Encoded protein: CASSRTESYEQYF.

This clone was detected only a few times. The chain uses TRBV6-6 and TRBJ1-1, with D uncertain. Per germline, CDR1 MNHNY and CDR2 SVGAGI (reference sequence). Trimming stripped 2 bases from V and 4 bases from J, with 14 bases between. The CDR3 extends over 15 amino acids. The CDR3 coding sequence is TGTGCCAGCAGTTACGAAGCCTCAGGTATCACTGAAGCTTTCTTT. It translates to CASSYEASGITEAFF.

For the CDR3, the DNA is TGTGCCAGCACCGTGGGGGAGGCGATGAGAAGGAACACTGAAGCTTTCTTT. As protein: CASTVGEAMRRNTEAFF. The V call is TRBV28, the J call TRBJ1-1; D is possibly TRBD1 (5 bases). This CDR3 region has 17 residues. The V end lost 7 bases, the J end lost 1 base, and 22 bases lay between the germline ends. The germline gives CDR1 MDHEN, CDR2 SYDVKM. Supplemented by reference TRBV28 and TRBJ1-1, the full variable domain reads DVKVTQSSRYLVKRTGEKVFLECVQDMDHENMFWYRQDPGLGLRLIYFSYDVKMKEKGDIPEGYSVSREKKERFSLILESASTNQTSMYLCASTVGEAMRRNTEAFFGQGTRLTVV.

The count of this clone is one. V and J are TRBV7-9 and TRBJ1-1, with D perhaps TRBD1 (5 bases). CDR1 and CDR2 (germline): SEHNR, FQNEAQ (reference sequence). V was clipped by 5 bases and J by 6 bases, with 22 bases between them. The CDR3 is 16 amino acids. The CDR3 region is CASSRSFGGYRSEAFF. CDR3 DNA sequence: TGTGCCAGCAGCCGAAGTTTCGGGGGTTACCGCTCTGAAGCTTTCTTT. Variable domain in full (rest from reference TRBV7-9 and TRBJ1-1): DTGVSQNPRHKITKRGQNVTFRCDPISEHNRLYWYRQTLGQGPEFLTYFQNEAQLEKSRLLSDRFSAERPKGSFSTLEIQRTEQGDSAMYLCASSRSFGGYRSEAFFGQGTRLTVV.

This clone has more than one count but fewer than ten. DNA of the CDR3: TGTGCCAGCAGTTTATCTGCTCGAAGGGGGAGCTCCTATAATTCACCCCTCCACTTT. This sequence encodes CASSLSARRGSSYNSPLHF. This sequence joins TRBV27 and TRBJ1-6, with D tentatively TRBD1 (6 bases). Germline V gives CDR1 MNHEY, CDR2 SMNVEV (reference sequence). The germline V and J ends were trimmed by 0 bases and 0 bases, with 15 bases remaining between them. The CDR3 has 19 amino acids.

The gene calls are TRBV3-1 (or the pseudogene TRBV3-2) and TRBJ1-6; a weak D match, TRBD1 (5 bases). CDR3 length: 16 residues. Deletions cut 1 base from V and 7 bases from J, with 14 bases between. The germline V gene encodes CDR1 LGHDT and CDR2 YNNKEL (reference sequence). The CDR3 spells CASSQVRGSRNSPLHF. CDR3 in DNA: TGTGCCAGCAGCCAAGTAAGGGGCTCGAGGAATTCACCCCTCCACTTT.

The genes are TRBV2 and TRBJ1-1; D is perhaps TRBD1 (5 bases). The ends were cut back, 8 bases at V and 0 bases at J, with 13 bases in the middle. CDR1 SNHLY and CDR2 FYNNEI come from the germline V gene. The CDR3 is 14 residues long. The CDR3 spells CASQGHILNTEAFF. As DNA, the CDR3 is TGTGCCAGCCAAGGACATATTCTGAACACTGAAGCTTTCTTT. Together with reference TRBV2 and TRBJ1-1, the CDR3 gives the full variable domain: EPEVTQTPSHQVTQMGQEVILRCVPISNHLYFYWYRQILGQKVEFLVSFYNNEISEKSEIFDDQFSVERPDGSNFTLKIRSTKLEDSAMYFCASQGHILNTEAFFGQGTRLTVV.

The chain employs TRBV28 and TRBJ2-7, with 10 bases that match TRBD2. The CDR3 has 13 residues. CDR1 is MDHEN and CDR2 is SYDVKM in the germline V gene. Losses at the gene ends were 2 bases for V and 12 bases for J; bases not matched to a gene: 7. The CDR3 DNA reads TGTGCCAGCAGTTTAAAACTAGCGGGACCCCTGTACTTC. Translation: CASSLKLAGPLYF.

The chain joins TRBV7-2 to TRBJ2-5; the D gene is possibly TRBD2 (6 bases). Germline V gene data show CDR1 as SGHTA and CDR2 as FQGNSA. The germline V and J ends were trimmed by 0 bases and 4 bases, with 18 bases remaining between them. The CDR3 is 17 amino acids. CDR3 nucleotides: TGTGCCAGCAGCTTAGCCGGGACTGCTGCCCGGGCAGAGACCCAGTACTTC. It is translated as CASSLAGTAARAETQYF.

This sequence joins TRBV28 and TRBJ2-7; D possibly corresponds to TRBD2 (5 bases). Germline loops: CDR1 MDHEN, CDR2 SYDVKM. With 5 bases removed from V and 6 bases from J, the gap between germline ends came to 17 bases. This CDR3 region has 14 residues. In DNA form, the CDR3 reads TGTGCCAGCAGTGGTAAGGGAGAGGTTGGCGAGCAGTACTTC. It is translated as CASSGKGEVGEQYF.